This T cell receptor beta chain was profiled in a study of T-cell reconstitution after alpha-beta-depleted transplantation in children. Trimming removed 3 bases at V and 0 bases at J, with 7 bases between. This CDR3 comprises 13 residues. Germline V CDR1 and CDR2: SGHDT, YYEEEE. TCRbeta library preparation incorporated unique molecular identifiers. One entry per CDR3 protein results from TCRdb running MiXCR on the PCR reads. Of approximately 640,000 distinct CDR3 sequences in the sample, 15% to 20% were seen once. This clonotype has just one count. The V call is TRBV5-6, the J call TRBJ2-7; D gene unclear. The specimen comprised PBMCs from the stem cell graft donor, sampled from the stem cell graft. This sequence was found in a human donor who donated a stem cell graft to a child with acute myeloid leukemia. CDR3 region: CASSSGLSYEQYV. The CDR3 region has the DNA TGTGCCAGCAGCTCCGGGCTCTCCTACGAGCAGTACGTC.